This T cell receptor beta chain was sequenced in a study of shared clonotypes between healthy human individuals. Study at large: The study enrolled two women and three men aged 18 to 49.

In the source study's methods: There were no quality scores in the junction-only immunoSEQ sequences, so filtering differed. Method: immunoSEQ multiplex PCR; TCRdb's copy keeps in-frame clones and lacks some. The V and J calls and the clone size are those of that table, but D and trimming were determined from the DNA. The table includes approximately 530,000 clones, about 96% detected once. Study donors comprised healthy, HIV-negative adults devoid of recent acute infection or vaccination. Division of CD4+ cells produced a CD45RA+ naive subset and a CD45RA-negative memory subset. Sequences were obtained from naive CD4+ T cells sorted from blood. Subset described: CD45RA+ positively selected. The sequence came from a woman younger than 45 in good health.

Written as DNA, the CDR3 is TGTGCCAGCAGCTTCGGACTAGGCCCGCAGGTGGTCTCAGATACGCAGTATTTT. The encoded protein is CASSFGLGPQVVSDTQYF. The chain recombines TRBV11-1 with TRBJ2-3; 7 bases map to TRBD2. The CDR3 spans 18 residues. J gave up 4 bases and V 3 bases, and 16 bases lay outside the gene matches. Per germline, CDR1 SGHAT and CDR2 FQDESV (reference sequence).